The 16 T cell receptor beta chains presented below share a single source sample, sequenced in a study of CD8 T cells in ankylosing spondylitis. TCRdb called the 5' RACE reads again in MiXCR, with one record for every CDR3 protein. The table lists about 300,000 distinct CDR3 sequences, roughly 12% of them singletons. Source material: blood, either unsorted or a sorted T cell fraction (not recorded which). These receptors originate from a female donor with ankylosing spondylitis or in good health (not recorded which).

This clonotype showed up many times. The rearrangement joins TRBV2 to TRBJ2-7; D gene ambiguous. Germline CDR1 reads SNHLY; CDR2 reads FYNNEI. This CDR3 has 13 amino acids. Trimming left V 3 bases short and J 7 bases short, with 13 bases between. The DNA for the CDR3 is TGTGCCAGCAGTGAGGGTCCAAATGGAGAGCAGTACTTC. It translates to CASSEGPNGEQYF.

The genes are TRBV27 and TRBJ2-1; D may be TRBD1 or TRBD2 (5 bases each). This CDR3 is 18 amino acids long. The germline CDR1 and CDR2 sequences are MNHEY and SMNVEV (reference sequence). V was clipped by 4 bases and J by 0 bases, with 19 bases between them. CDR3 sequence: CASSSSGTEVSSYNEQFF. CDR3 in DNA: TGTGCCAGCAGTTCTTCCGGGACGGAAGTAAGCTCCTACAATGAGCAGTTCTTC.

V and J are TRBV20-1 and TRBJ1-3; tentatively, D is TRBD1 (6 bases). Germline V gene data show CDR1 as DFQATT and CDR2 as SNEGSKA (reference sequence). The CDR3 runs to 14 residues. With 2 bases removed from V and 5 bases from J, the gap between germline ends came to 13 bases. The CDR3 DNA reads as TGCAGTGCTAGACTATCCGGGGACAGAAACACCATATATTTT. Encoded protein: CSARLSGDRNTIYF.

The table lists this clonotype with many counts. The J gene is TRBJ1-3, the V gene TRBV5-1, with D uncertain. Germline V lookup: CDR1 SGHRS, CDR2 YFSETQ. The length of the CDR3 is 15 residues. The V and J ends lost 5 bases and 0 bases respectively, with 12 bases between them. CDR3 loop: CASRPFEGSGNTIYF. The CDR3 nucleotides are TGCGCCAGCAGGCCATTTGAGGGCTCTGGAAACACCATATATTTT.

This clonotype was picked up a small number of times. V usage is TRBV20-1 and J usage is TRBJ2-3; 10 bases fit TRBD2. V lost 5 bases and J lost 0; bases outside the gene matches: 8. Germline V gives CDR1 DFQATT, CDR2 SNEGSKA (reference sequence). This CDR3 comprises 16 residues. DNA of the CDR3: TGCAGTGCTCCCAAAGGACTAGCGGTGAGCACAGATACGCAGTATTTT. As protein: CSAPKGLAVSTDTQYF.

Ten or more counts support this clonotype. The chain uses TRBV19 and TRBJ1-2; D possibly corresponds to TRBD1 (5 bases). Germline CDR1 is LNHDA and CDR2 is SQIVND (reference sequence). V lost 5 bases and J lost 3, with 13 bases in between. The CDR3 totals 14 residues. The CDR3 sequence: CASSFRDRDYGYTF. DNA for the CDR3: TGTGCCAGTAGTTTCCGGGACCGTGACTATGGCTACACCTTC.

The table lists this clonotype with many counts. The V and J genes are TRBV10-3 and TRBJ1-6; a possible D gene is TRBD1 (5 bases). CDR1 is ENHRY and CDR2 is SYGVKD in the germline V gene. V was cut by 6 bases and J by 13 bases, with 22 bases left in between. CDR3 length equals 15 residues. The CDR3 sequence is CAISATRDGTLPLHF. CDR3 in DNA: TGTGCCATCAGCGCAACCCGGGACGGAACATTGCCCCTCCACTTT.

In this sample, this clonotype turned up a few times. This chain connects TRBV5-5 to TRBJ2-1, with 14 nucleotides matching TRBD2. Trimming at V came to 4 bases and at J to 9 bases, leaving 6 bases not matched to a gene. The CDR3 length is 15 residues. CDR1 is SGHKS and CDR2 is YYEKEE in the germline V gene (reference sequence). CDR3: CASSPGLAGVSEQFF. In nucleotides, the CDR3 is TGTGCCAGCAGCCCGGGACTAGCGGGAGTTTCTGAGCAGTTCTTC.

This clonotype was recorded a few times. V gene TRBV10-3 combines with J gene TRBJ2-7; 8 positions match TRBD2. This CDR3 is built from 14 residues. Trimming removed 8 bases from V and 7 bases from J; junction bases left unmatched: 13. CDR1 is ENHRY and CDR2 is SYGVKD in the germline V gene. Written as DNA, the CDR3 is TGTGCCATCGGGAAGGGCGGGAGGAAAGGTGAGCAGTACTTC. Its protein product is CAIGKGGRKGEQYF.

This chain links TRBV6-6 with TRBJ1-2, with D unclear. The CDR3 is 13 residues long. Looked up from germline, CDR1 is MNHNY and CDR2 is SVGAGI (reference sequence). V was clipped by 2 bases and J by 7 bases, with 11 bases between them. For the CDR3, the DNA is TGTGCCAGCAGTTACAGAGAGATCTCTGGCTACACCTTC. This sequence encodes CASSYREISGYTF.

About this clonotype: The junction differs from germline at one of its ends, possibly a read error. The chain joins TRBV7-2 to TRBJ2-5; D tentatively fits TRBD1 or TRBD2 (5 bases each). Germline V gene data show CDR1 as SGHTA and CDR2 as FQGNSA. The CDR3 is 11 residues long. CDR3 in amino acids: CASSLRREQHF. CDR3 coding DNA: TGTGCCAGCAGCTTACGCAGGGAGCAGCACTTC.

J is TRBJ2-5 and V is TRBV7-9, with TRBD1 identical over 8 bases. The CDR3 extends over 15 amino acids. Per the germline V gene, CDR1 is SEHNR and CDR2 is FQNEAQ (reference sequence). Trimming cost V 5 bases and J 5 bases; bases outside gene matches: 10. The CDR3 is CASSIRQGQGETQYF. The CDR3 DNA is TGTGCCAGCAGCATCAGACAGGGGCAGGGGGAGACCCAGTACTTC.

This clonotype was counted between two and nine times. The CDR3 DNA reads TGTGCCAGCCGAGCGGCAGAATCTAGCACAGATACGCAGTATTTT. Residues: CASRAAESSTDTQYF. The chain recombines TRBV6-1 with TRBJ2-3, with a tentative D call TRBD2 (5 bases). Germline V lookup: CDR1 MNHNS, CDR2 SASEGT. Between the trimmed V and J ends, which lost 8 bases and 0 bases, there was a span of 15 bases. CDR3 length equals 15 residues.

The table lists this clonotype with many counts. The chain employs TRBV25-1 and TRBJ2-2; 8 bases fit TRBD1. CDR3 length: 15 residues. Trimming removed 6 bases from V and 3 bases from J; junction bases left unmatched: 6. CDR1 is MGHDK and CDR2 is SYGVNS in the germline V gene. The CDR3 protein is CASRRQGLDTGELFF. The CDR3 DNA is TGTGCCAGCAGGAGACAGGGGCTAGACACCGGGGAGCTGTTTTTT. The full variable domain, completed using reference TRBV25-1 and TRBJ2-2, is EADIYQTPRYLVIGTGKKITLECSQTMGHDKMYWYQQDPGMELHLIHYSYGVNSTEKGDLSSESTVSRIRTEHFPLTLESARPSHTSQYLCASRRQGLDTGELFFGEGSRLTVL.

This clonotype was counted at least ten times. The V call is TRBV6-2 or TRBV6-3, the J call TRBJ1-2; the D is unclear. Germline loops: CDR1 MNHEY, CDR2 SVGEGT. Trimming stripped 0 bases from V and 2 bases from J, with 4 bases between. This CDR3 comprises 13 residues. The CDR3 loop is CASSYSENYGYTF. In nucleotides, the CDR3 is TGTGCCAGCAGTTACTCAGAGAACTATGGCTACACCTTC.

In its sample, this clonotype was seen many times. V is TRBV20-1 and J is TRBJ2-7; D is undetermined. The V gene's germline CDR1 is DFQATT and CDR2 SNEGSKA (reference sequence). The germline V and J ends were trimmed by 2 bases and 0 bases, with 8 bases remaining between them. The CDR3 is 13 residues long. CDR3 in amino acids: CSARYGSSYEQYF. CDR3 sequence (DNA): TGCAGTGCTAGATACGGCAGCTCCTACGAGCAGTACTTC.